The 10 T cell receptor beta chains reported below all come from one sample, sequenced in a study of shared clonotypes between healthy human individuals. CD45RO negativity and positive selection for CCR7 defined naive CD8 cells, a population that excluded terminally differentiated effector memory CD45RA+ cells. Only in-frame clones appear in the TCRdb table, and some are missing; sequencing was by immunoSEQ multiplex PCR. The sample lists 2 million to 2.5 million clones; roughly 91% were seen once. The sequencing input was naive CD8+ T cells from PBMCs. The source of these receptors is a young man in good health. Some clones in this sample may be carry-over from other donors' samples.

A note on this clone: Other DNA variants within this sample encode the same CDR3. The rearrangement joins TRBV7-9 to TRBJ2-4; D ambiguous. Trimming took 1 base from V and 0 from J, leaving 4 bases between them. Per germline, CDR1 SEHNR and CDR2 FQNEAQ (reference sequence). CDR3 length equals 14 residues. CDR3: CASSLELAKNIQYF. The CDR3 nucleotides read TGTGCCAGCAGCTTAGAACTAGCCAAAAACATTCAGTACTTC. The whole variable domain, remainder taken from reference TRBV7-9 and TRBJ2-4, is DTGVSQNPRHKITKRGQNVTFRCDPISEHNRLYWYRQTLGQGPEFLTYFQNEAQLEKSRLLSDRFSAERPKGSFSTLEIQRTEQGDSAMYLCASSLELAKNIQYFGAGTRLSVL.

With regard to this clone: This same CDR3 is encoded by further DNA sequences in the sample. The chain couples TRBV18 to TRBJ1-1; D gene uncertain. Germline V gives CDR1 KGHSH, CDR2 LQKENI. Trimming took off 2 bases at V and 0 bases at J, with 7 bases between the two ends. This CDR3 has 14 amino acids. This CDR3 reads CASSPSGLNTEAFF. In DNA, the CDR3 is TGTGCCAGCTCACCATCCGGGTTGAACACTGAAGCTTTCTTT.

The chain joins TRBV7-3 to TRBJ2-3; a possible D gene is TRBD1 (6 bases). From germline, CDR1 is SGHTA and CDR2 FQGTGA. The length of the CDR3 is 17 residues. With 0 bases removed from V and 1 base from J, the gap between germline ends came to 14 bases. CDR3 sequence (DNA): TGTGCCAGCAGCTTAACGGGGGCCAGCGTGCGCACAGATACGCAGTATTTT. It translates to CASSLTGASVRTDTQYF.

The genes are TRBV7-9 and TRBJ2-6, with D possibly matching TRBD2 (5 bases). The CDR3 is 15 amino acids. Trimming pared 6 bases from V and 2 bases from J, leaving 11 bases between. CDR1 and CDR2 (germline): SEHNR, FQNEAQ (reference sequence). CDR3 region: CASRPGVAGANVLTF. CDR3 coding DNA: TGTGCCAGCAGGCCCGGGGTCGCTGGGGCCAACGTCCTGACTTTC. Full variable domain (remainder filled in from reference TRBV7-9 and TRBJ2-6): DTGVSQNPRHKITKRGQNVTFRCDPISEHNRLYWYRQTLGQGPEFLTYFQNEAQLEKSRLLSDRFSAERPKGSFSTLEIQRTEQGDSAMYLCASRPGVAGANVLTFGAGSRLTVL.

CDR3 coding DNA: TGTGCCAGCAGTTTAAGGACACCGTGGGGAGAGCAGTACTTC. It is translated as CASSLRTPWGEQYF. The genes are TRBV28 and TRBJ2-7; a weak D match, TRBD1 (5 bases). Germline V gene lookup returns CDR1 MDHEN and CDR2 SYDVKM. Trimming removed 2 bases from V and 7 bases from J, with 15 bases in between. The CDR3 is 14 amino acids.

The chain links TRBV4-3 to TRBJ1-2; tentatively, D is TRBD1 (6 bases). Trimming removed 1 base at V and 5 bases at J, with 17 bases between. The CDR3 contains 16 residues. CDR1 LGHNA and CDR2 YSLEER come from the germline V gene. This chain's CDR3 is CASSQGTTGTRYGYTF. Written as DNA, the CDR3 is TGCGCCAGCAGCCAAGGGACTACCGGGACAAGATATGGCTACACCTTC.

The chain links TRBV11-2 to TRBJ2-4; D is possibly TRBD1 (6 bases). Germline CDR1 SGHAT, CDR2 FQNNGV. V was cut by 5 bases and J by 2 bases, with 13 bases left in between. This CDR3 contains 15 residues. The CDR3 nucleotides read TGTGCCAGCAGCACACGGACAGAACCCAAAAACATTCAGTACTTC. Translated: CASSTRTEPKNIQYF.

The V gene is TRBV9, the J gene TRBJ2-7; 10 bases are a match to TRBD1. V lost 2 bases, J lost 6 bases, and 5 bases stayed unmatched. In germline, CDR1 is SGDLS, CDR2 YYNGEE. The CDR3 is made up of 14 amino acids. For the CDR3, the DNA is TGTGCCAGCAGCGTTGGACAGGGGGGGTTCGAGCAGTACTTC. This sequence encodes CASSVGQGGFEQYF.

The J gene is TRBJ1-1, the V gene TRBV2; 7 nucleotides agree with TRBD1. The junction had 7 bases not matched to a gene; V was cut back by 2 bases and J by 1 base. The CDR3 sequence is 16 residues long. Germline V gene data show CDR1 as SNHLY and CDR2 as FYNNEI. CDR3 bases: TGTGCCAGCAGTGAAACCAGGGGGATCGGGAACACTGAAGCTTTCTTT. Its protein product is CASSETRGIGNTEAFF.

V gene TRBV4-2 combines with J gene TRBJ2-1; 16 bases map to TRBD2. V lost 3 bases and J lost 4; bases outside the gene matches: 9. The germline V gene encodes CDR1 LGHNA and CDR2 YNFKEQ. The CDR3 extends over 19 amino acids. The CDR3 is CASSQRWGLAGGDYNEQFF. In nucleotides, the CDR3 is TGTGCCAGCAGCCAGCGCTGGGGACTAGCGGGGGGGGATTACAATGAGCAGTTCTTC.